This TCR beta chain comes out of a study of CXCR3-negative and CXCR3-positive naive CD8 T cells. Study information: The total count of TRB reads reached 120 million to 150 million, and each library contributed about 1.5 +/- 0.3 million.

General study points: Both naive subsets showed comparably high diversity, and memory CD8+ cells showed much lower diversity. Surface CD5 looked about the same in the naive subsets, so the authors worked out TCR strength from TRB CDR3 properties. TRB CDR3 hydrophobicity was greater in CXCR3-positive naive cells than in CXCR3-negative naive cells.

Phenotypically, naive CD8+ T cells corresponded to CD45RO-CCR7+CD27+CD95-. About this clonotype itself: Its specificity is not known.

It was by 5' RACE with UMI labels that the TRB cDNA libraries were prepared. Using the 5' RACE reads, TCRdb records one entry per CDR3 protein without DNA. The table lists about 130,000 distinct CDR3 sequences. CDR3 length: 14 amino acids. The V gene's germline CDR1 is MNHEY and CDR2 SMNVEV (reference sequence). Sequences were obtained from naive CXCR3+ CD8+ T cells from blood. The subset is: CD45RO-CCR7+CD27+CD95- naive CD8+ T cells expressing CXCR3 (TNR3+). This sequence originates from a human donor in good health. Some clones in this sample may be carry-over from other donors' samples. The V and J genes are TRBV27 and TRBJ2-3; TCRdb picks TRBD1, but there is no DNA to check that call. This CDR3 is CASSLRRGTDTQYF.